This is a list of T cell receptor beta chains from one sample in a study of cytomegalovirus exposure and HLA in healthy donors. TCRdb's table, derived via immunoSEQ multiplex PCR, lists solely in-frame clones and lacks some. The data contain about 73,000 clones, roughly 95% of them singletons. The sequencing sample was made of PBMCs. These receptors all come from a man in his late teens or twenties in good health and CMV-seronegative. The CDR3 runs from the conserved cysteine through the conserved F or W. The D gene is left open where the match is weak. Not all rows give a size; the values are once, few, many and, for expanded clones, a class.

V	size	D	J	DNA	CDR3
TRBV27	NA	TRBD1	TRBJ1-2	TGTGCCAGCAGTTCGATGCCGGGACAGATGAGCGGCTACACCTTC	CASSSMPGQMSGYTF
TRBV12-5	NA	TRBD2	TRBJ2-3	TGTGCTAGTGGTTTGGTACTGGCCCCTAGCGGGGGTAACACAGATACGCAGTATTTT	CASGLVLAPSGGNTDTQYF
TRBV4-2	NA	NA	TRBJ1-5	TGTGCCAGCAGCCAGTCGTATAGCAATCAGCCCCAGCATTTT	CASSQSYSNQPQHF
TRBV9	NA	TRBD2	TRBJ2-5	TGTGCCAGCAGCGTAGACAGCGGGGGGTACCAAGAGACCCAGTACTTC	CASSVDSGGYQETQYF
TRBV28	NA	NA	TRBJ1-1	TGTGCCAGCAGCCCTATGAGACTGACAGTAGCCCCCCACGAAGCTTTCTTT	CASSPMRLTVAPHEAFF
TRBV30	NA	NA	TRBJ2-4	TGTGCCTGGAGAGGGGGGGGAGCCAAAAACATTCAGTACTTC	CAWRGGGAKNIQYF
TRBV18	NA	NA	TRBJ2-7	TGTGCCAGCGCTATGCCCGGGGAAACCTACGAGCAGTACTTC	CASAMPGETYEQYF
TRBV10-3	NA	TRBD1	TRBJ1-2	TGTGCCATGACGGAGGACAGGGTGTCGGTTTATGGCTACACCTTC	CAMTEDRVSVYGYTF
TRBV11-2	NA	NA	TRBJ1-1	TGTGCCAGCACCCCGTATGCGAGCGTTGATACTGAAGCTTTCTTT	CASTPYASVDTEAFF
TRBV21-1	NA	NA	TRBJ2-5	TGTGCCAGCAGCAAAGGTCCGGACAGGGGGGAGACCCAGTACTTC	CASSKGPDRGETQYF
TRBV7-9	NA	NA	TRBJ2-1	TGTGCCAGCACCTCGCTCCGGGAGCCCAACAATGAGCAGTTCTTC	CASTSLREPNNEQFF
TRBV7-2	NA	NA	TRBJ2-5	TGTGCCAGCAGCTTACGGGGGACCCAGTACTTC	CASSLRGTQYF
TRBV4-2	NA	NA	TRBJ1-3	TGTGCCAGCAGGGGACATAGTTTAGACACCATATATTTT	CASRGHSLDTIYF
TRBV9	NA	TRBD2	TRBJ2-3	TGTGCCAGCAGCCCCAACTTCGGGGGGGGAGATACGCAGTATTTT	CASSPNFGGGDTQYF
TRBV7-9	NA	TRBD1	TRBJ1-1	TGTGCCAGCAGCTACGGTCCCAGGGGGGATAACACTGAAGCTTTCTTT	CASSYGPRGDNTEAFF
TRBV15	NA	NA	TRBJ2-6	TGTGCCACCAGCGCCTCGCGGCAGACTAATGCTGGGGCCAACGTCCTGACTTTC	CATSASRQTNAGANVLTF
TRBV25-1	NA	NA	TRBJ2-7	TGTGCCAGCAGTTTCAGGGTTGACGAGCAGTACTTC	CASSFRVDEQYF
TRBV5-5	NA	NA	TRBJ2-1	TGTGCCAGCAGAGGGGCTGCCTACAATGAGCAGTTCTTC	CASRGAAYNEQFF
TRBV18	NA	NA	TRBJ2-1	TGTGCCAGCTCACAACTCGGAGCGGGTGACCCTTCCTACAATGAGCAGTTCTTC	CASSQLGAGDPSYNEQFF
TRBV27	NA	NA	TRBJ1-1	TGTGCCAGCAGTTTAAAGCCGGACAGCTACACTGAAGCTTTCTTT	CASSLKPDSYTEAFF
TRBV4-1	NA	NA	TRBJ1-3	TGCGCCAGCAGCCAAGCCCCGGGAGGAAACACCATATATTTT	CASSQAPGGNTIYF
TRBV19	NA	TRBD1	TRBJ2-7	TGTGCCAGTAGTTCCCGTCGGACAGGGGCAAAGGACGAGCAGTACTTC	CASSSRRTGAKDEQYF
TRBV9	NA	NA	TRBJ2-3	TGTGCCAGCAGCGGGGAAGACAGGCGCGGGGAGGGGCGGGGCACAGATACGCAGTATTTT	CASSGEDRRGEGRGTDTQYF
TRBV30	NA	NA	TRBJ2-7	TGTGCCTGGGGGCGGGCCGCGGACGAGCAGTACTTC	CAWGRAADEQYF
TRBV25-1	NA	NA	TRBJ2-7	TGTGCCAGCAGTGATTCCGGAGTGAACGAGCAGTACTTC	CASSDSGVNEQYF
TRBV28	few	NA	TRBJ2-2	TGTGCCAGCAGCCCCAGGGTAATTGGCGGGGAGCTGTTTTTT	CASSPRVIGGELFF
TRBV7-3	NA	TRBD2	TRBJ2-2	TGTGCCAGCAGCTCGGCTAGCGGAGCGAACACCGGGGAGCTGTTTTTT	CASSSASGANTGELFF
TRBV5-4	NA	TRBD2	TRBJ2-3	TGTGCCAGCAGCTCACTAGCGGGGGTCTCAGATACGCAGTATTTT	CASSSLAGVSDTQYF
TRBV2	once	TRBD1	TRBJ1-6	TGTGCCAGCAGCGGGGGACAGGTCGATAATTCACCCCTCCACTTT	CASSGGQVDNSPLHF
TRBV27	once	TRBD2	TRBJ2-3	TGTGCCAGCAGCGAAACGGGACTAGCGTCTGATACGCAGTATTTT	CASSETGLASDTQYF
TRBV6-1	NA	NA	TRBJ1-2	TGTGCCAGCAGTGAAGGGGCATATGGCTACACCTTC	CASSEGAYGYTF